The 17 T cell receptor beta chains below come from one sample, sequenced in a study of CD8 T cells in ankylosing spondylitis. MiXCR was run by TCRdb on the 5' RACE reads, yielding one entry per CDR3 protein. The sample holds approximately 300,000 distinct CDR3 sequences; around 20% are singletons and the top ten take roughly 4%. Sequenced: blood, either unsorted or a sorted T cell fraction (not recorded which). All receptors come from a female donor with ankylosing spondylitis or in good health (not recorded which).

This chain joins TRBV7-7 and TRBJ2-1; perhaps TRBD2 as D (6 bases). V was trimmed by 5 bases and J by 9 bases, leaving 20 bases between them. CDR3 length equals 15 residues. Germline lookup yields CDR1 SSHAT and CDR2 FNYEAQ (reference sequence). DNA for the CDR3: TGTGCCAGCAGCCCTTCGGGACTGGGCCAGGGTGAGCAGTTCTTC. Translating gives CASSPSGLGQGEQFF.

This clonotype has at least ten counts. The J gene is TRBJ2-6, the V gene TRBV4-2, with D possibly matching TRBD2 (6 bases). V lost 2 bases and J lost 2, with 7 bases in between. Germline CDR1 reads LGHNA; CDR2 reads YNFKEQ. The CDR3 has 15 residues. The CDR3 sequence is CASSQPGAGANVLTF. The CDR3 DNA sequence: TGTGCCAGCAGCCAACCGGGGGCTGGGGCCAACGTCCTGACTTTC.

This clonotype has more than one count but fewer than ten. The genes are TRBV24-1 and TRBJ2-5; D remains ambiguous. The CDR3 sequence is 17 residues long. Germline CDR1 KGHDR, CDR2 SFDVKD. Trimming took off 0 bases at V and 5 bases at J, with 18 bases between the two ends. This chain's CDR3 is CATSDLQLPEMGETQYF. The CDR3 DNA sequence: TGTGCCACCAGTGATTTGCAGCTTCCAGAGATGGGGGAGACCCAGTACTTC.

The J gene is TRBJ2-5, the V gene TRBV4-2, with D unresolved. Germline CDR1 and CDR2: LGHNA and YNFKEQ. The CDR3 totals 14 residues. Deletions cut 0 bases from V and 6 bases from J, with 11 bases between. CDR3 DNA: TGTGCCAGCAGCCAAGATCCCGGCTGGCAGACCCAGTACTTC. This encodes CASSQDPGWQTQYF.

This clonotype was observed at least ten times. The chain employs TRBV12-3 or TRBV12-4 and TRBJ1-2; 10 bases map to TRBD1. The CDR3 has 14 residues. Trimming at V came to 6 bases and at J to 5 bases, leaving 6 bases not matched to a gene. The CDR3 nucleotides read TGTGCCAGCAGAGGGACAGGGGAAGAGTATGGCTACACCTTC. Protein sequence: CASRGTGEEYGYTF.

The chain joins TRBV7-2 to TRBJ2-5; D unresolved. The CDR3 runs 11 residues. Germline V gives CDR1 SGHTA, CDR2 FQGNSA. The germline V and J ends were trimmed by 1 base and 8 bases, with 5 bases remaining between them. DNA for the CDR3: TGTGCCAGCAGCTTAGGACAAACCCAGTACTTC. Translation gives CASSLGQTQYF.

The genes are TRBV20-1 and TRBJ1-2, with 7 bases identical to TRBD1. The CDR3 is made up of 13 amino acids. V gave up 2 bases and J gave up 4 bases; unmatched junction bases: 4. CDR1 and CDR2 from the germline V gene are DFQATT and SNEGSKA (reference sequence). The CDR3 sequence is CSARQGVGYGYTF. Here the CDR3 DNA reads TGCAGTGCTAGACAGGGGGTTGGCTATGGCTACACCTTC.

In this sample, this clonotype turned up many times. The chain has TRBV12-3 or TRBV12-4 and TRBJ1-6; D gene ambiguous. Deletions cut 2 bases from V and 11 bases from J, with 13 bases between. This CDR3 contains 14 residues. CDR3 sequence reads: CASSLSPGRTPLHF. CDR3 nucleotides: TGTGCCAGCAGTTTAAGCCCGGGGAGGACACCCCTCCACTTT.

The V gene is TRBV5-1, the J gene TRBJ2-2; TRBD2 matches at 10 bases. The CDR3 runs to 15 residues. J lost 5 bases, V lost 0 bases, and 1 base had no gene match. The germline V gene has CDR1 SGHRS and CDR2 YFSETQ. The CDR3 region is CASSLGTSGTGELFF. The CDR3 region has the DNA TGCGCCAGCAGCTTGGGGACTAGCGGAACCGGGGAGCTGTTTTTT.

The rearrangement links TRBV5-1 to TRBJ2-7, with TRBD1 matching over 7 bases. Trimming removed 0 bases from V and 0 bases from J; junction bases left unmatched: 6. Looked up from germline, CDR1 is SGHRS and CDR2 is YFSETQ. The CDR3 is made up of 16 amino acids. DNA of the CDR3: TGCGCCAGCAGCTTGGCGGGACAGACAAACTCCTACGAGCAGTACTTC. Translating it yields CASSLAGQTNSYEQYF.

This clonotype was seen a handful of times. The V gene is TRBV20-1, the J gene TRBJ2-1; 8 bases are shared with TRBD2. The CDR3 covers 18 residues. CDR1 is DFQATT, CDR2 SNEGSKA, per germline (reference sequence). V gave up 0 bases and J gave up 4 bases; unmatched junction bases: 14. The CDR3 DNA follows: TGCAGTGCTAGAGATGTCGGGGAGGCTAGCGGGTTTTACAATGAGCAGTTCTTC. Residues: CSARDVGEASGFYNEQFF.

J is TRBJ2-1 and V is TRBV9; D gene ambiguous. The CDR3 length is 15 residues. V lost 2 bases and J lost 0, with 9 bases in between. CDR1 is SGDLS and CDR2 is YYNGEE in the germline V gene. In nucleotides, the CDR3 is TGTGCCAGCAGCGTTTCGATTAGCTCCTACAATGAGCAGTTCTTC. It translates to CASSVSISSYNEQFF.

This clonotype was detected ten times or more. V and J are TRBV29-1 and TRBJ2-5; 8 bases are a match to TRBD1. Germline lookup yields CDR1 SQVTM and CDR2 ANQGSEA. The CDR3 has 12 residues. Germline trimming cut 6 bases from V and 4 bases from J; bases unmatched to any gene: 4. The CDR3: CSVRTGGETQYF. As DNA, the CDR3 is TGCAGCGTCCGTACAGGGGGAGAGACCCAGTACTTC.

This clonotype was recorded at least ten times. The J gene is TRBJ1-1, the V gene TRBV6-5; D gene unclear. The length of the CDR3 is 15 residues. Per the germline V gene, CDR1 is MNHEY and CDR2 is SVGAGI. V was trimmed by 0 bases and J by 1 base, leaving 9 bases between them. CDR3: CASSYSSRGNTEAFF. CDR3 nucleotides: TGTGCCAGCAGTTACTCGAGCCGAGGGAACACTGAAGCTTTCTTT.

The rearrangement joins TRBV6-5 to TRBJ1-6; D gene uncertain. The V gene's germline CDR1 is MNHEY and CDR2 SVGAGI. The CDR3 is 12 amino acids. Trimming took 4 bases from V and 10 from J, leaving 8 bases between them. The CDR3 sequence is CASSFHGSPLHF. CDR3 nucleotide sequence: TGTGCCAGCAGTTTCCATGGATCACCCCTCCACTTT.

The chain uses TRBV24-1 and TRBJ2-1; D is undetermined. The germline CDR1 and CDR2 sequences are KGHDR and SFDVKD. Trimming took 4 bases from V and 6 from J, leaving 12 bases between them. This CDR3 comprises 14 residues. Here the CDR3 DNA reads TGTGCCACCAGTGACCCGCTGGGCCCCAATGAGCAGTTCTTC. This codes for CATSDPLGPNEQFF.

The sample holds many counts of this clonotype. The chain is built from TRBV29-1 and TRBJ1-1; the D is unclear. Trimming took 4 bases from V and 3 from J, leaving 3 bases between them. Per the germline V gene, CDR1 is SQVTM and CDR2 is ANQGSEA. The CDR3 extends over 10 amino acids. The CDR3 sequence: CSVGDTEAFF. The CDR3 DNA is TGCAGCGTTGGGGACACTGAAGCTTTCTTT.